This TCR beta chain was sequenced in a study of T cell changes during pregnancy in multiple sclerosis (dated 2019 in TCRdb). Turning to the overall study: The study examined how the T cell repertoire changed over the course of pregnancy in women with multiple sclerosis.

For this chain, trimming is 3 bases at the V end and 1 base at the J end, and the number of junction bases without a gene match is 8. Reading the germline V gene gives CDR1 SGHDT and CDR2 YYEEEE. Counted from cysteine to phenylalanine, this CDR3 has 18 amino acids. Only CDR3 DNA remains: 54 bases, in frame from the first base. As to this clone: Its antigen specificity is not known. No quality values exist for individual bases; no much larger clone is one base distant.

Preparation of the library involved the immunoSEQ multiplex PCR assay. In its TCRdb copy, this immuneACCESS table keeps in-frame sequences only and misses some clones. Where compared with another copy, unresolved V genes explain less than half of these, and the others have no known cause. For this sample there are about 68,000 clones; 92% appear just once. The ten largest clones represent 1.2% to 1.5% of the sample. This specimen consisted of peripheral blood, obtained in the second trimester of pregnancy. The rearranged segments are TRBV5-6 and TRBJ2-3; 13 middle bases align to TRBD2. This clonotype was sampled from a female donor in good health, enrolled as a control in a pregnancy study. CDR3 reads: CASSWGPGTSGGTDTQYF. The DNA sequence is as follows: TGTGCCAGCAGCTGGGGCCCAGGGACTAGCGGGGGCACAGATACGCAGTATTTT.